The 14 T cell receptor beta chains listed next were all sequenced from one sample in a study of regulatory T cells in long-lasting Graves disease (dated by TCRdb to the early 2020s). Libraries were prepared through multiplex PCR. Sequencing instrument: Illumina HiSeq 4000. To build TCR beta libraries, CDR3 regions were amplified by Arm-PCR using iRepertoire HTBI primers. TCRdb trimmed the raw reads at Q25, called clones with MiXCR and kept productive beta chains. Rows with one shared CDR3 protein collapse into an entry with the most common genes and DNA. The table for this sample lists 320,000 or so distinct CDR3 sequences; 18% of them were counted only once. The top ten clones comprise roughly 35% of the sample. In light of the paper, this sample's time point label describes: newly diagnosed GD, antithyroid drugs for less than 3 months. For both TCR sequencing and RNA sequencing, RNA was extracted from PBMCs in TRIzol.

Source: peripheral blood mononuclear cells (PBMCs), taken at new diagnosis, from a patient treated with antithyroid drugs. These receptors were collected from a female donor with Graves disease.

V gene TRBV4-1 combines with J gene TRBJ2-3; D not resolved. This CDR3 has 17 residues. Germline V gene sequence: CDR1 MGHRA, CDR2 YSYEKL. The V gene lost 1 base and the J gene lost 0 bases, with 14 bases spanning the gap. The CDR3 DNA sequence: TGCGCCAGCAGCCAAGTTTTGAGTGGGTTCAGCACAGATACGCAGTATTTT. It is translated as CASSQVLSGFSTDTQYF.

On this clonotype itself: The conserved phenylalanine or tryptophan normally closing the CDR3 is absent here, so this likely arose from a read error. Because the CDR3's place on the DNA is in doubt, the DNA is left out and the CDR3 is given as listed by TCRdb. This chain links TRBV6-2 or TRBV6-3 with TRBJ2-7; the table names TRBD2, a call not compared with the DNA. Per germline, CDR1 MNHEY and CDR2 SVGEGT. The CDR3 numbers 8 amino acids, ends counted. The CDR3 loop reads CADRGVAG.

In its sample, this clonotype was seen many times. CDR3 nucleotides: TGTGCCAGCAGCCAATACCTATCGGCTGACAATGAGCAGTTCTTC. This translates into CASSQYLSADNEQFF. The chain is built from TRBV7-9 and TRBJ2-1; D is undetermined. The germline CDR1 and CDR2 sequences are SEHNR and FQNEAQ (reference sequence). This CDR3 is 15 amino acids long. The germline V and J ends were trimmed by 5 bases and 5 bases, with 16 bases remaining between them.

This clonotype was counted only a few times. The chain employs TRBV19 and TRBJ2-2; 11 bases match TRBD2. With V trimmed by 9 bases and J by 5 bases, 5 bases remained unmatched. Germline V lookup: CDR1 LNHDA, CDR2 SQIVND (reference sequence). The CDR3 loop spans 14 amino acids. The DNA of the CDR3 is TGTGCCAGCAAACTAGCGGGAGAGACCGGGGAGCTGTTTTTT. Translated, it gives CASKLAGETGELFF. Together with reference TRBV19 and TRBJ2-2, the CDR3 gives the full variable domain: DGGITQSPKYLFRKEGQNVTLSCEQNLNHDAMYWYRQDPGQGLRLIYYSQIVNDFQKGDIAEGYSVSREKKESFPLTVTSAQKNPTAFYLCASKLAGETGELFFGEGSRLTVL.

With respect to this clonotype: This clone may be a read error of a much larger clone one base away. The V call is TRBV14, the J call TRBJ2-3, with D possibly TRBD2 on 5 matching bases. Germline CDR1 is SGHDN and CDR2 is FVKESK. The CDR3 has 11 residues. The CDR3 coding sequence is TGTGCCAGCAGCGCAAGGACTGAAACTTTCTTT. Translation gives CASSARTETFF.

This clonotype was picked up many times. The V and J genes are TRBV5-8 and TRBJ1-5; perhaps TRBD1 as D (5 bases). Germline loops: CDR1 SGHTS, CDR2 YDEGEE. The CDR3 spans 16 residues. V lost 0 bases to trimming and J lost 7 bases, with 17 bases between them. The CDR3 nucleotides read TGTGCCAGCAGCTTGGAGGTTCTTGGGGACGGACAGCCCCAGCATTTT. It translates to CASSLEVLGDGQPQHF.

This clonotype was counted ten times or more. The CDR3 loop is CASSTLDEQYF. The DNA for the CDR3 is TGTGCCAGCAGCACCCTCGACGAGCAGTACTTC. The chain joins TRBV7-8 to TRBJ2-7; D uncertain. This CDR3 region has 11 residues. Germline CDR1 is SGHVS and CDR2 is FQNEAQ. The V and J ends lost 5 bases and 5 bases respectively, with 7 bases between them.

This clonotype was counted at least ten times. V is TRBV27 and J is TRBJ2-2; D is undetermined. CDR1 MNHEY and CDR2 SMNVEV come from the germline V gene (reference sequence). Between the trimmed V and J ends, which lost 0 bases and 4 bases, there was a span of 9 bases. The CDR3 extends over 15 amino acids. CDR3 sequence reads: CASSLSRDFTGELFF. The CDR3 nucleotides are TGTGCCAGCAGTTTATCCCGAGACTTCACCGGGGAGCTGTTTTTT.

This clonotype appeared many times. V and J are TRBV10-3 and TRBJ2-1; possibly TRBD2 for D (6 bases). V lost 4 bases to trimming and J lost 8 bases, with 15 bases between them. Germline CDR1 ENHRY, CDR2 SYGVKD. The CDR3 sequence is 14 residues long. In DNA, the CDR3 is TGTGCCATCAGTGCCTCGGGAGTCGGCGATGAGCAGTTCTTC. It codes for CAISASGVGDEQFF.

As regards this clonotype: This sequence may be a read error, since a much larger clone differs from it by one base. The V and J genes are TRBV27 and TRBJ2-2; D ambiguous. The germline gives CDR1 MNHEY, CDR2 SMNVEV (reference sequence). This CDR3 has 16 amino acids. The CDR3 loop is CTSSPLGSLGTGELFF. As DNA, the CDR3 is TGTACCAGCAGTCCGCTGGGTAGCCTCGGCACCGGGGAGCTGTTTTTT.

This clonotype was seen at least ten times. The chain links TRBV12-3 or TRBV12-4 to TRBJ2-5; D not certain. V was trimmed by 3 bases and J by 1 base, leaving 3 bases between them. The CDR3 runs 12 residues. The CDR3: CASSFVQETQYF. CDR3 nucleotides: TGTGCCAGCAGTTTCGTCCAAGAGACCCAGTACTTC.

This clonotype showed up many times. This rearrangement joins TRBV5-5 to TRBJ1-5; D unclear. The CDR3 extends over 14 amino acids. Per the germline V gene, CDR1 is SGHKS and CDR2 is YYEKEE (reference sequence). V was cut by 2 bases and J by 2 bases, with 8 bases left in between. CDR3: CASSFEEGNQPQHF. The CDR3 nucleotides read TGTGCCAGCAGCTTCGAGGAGGGCAATCAGCCCCAGCATTTT.

At least ten counts were recorded for this clonotype. The chain couples TRBV10-3 to TRBJ1-1; perhaps TRBD1 as D (5 bases). The CDR3 is 14 amino acids. Germline-derived CDR1 and CDR2 are ENHRY and SYGVKD. The V and J ends lost 7 bases and 4 bases respectively, with 16 bases between them. Written as DNA, the CDR3 is TGTGCCATCACAAGTGAGGGGTCGTCCACTGAAGCTTTCTTT. Residues: CAITSEGSSTEAFF.

This clonotype was recorded at least ten times. The chain couples TRBV3-1 to TRBJ2-4; D gene unclear. V lost 5 bases, J lost 5 bases, and 10 bases lay in between. The germline V gene has CDR1 LGHDT and CDR2 YNNKEL (reference sequence). The CDR3 is 13 residues long. The DNA of the CDR3 is TGTGCCAGCAGCTTCGACTTAGAAAACATTCAGTACTTC. Its protein product is CASSFDLENIQYF.